This TCR beta chain derives from a study of T cells in Graves' hyperthyroidism and ophthalmopathy. Study findings and constraints: It was a median about 6 months before onset that the model predicted ophthalmopathy.

About this clonotype: What it binds is unknown.

Amplified TCR beta CDR3 regions came from RNA transcripts. An initial round of RT-PCR targeting the TCR CDR3 relied on the HTBI primer set. TCRdb called the multiplex PCR reads again in MiXCR, with one record for every CDR3 protein. The repertoire holds around 600,000 distinct CDR3 sequences, with roughly 15% as singletons. Germline CDR1 SNHLY, CDR2 FYNNEI. The V end lost 6 bases, the J end lost 2 bases, and 15 bases lay between the germline ends. The CDR3 runs 15 residues. Exclusion of patients followed from uncontrolled infection, other autoimmune disease, pregnancy or lactation. Each diagnosis was grounded in clinical symptoms, serum thyroxine and TRAb, thyroid ultrasound, and orbital computed tomography.

This TCR was recovered from a middle-aged woman with Graves' ophthalmopathy. Sequenced input: blood. The chain joins TRBV2 to TRBJ2-3; D possibly matches TRBD1 or TRBD2 (5 bases each). The DNA for the CDR3 is TGTGCCAGCAGAGACCGGGACGGTTACACAGATACGCAGTATTTT. It translates to CASRDRDGYTDTQYF.